This TCR beta chain was sequenced during a study of cytomegalovirus exposure and HLA in healthy donors. Whole-study context: Earlier work reported 117 million unique TCR beta sequences from some 170 million T cells.

Sampled while nominally healthy, donors likely had unrecorded immune exposures. PCR employed 60 Vbeta and 13 Jbeta primers. The repertoire was sequenced with immunoSEQ multiplex PCR; TCRdb's copy has only in-frame clones and lacks some. This sample has around 99,000 clones, with around 77% found just once. Comments on this clone: What it recognizes is unknown.

Overall study findings and caveats: A previous analysis found most TCR beta V segments productive roughly 90% or roughly 30% of the time.

In germline, CDR1 is SEHNR, CDR2 FQNEAQ (reference sequence). The CDR3 runs to 13 residues. Between the trimmed V and J ends, which lost 1 base and 2 bases, there was a span of 3 bases. J is TRBJ1-3 and V is TRBV7-9; no reliable D call. This clonotype originated in a middle-aged man in good health and CMV-seronegative. The sequenced sample consisted of PBMCs. The CDR3 coding sequence is TGTGCCAGCAGCTTAGGCGCTGGAAACACCATATATTTT. It codes for CASSLGAGNTIYF.